These T cell receptor beta chains were read from a single sample in a study of blood T cells in healthy people across ages. TCRdb independently ran MiXCR on the 5' RACE reads; one entry per CDR3 protein. The table records about 1.4 million distinct CDR3 sequences, 55% to 75% of them present only once. The sample was blood. The receptors shown here come from a man younger than 35 in good health. Both conserved end residues are part of each CDR3. D genes are given only for firm matches. The size of a clone is reported for some rows only, either as once, few or many, or as a class for expanded clones.

j_call	cdr3_length	clone_size	d_call	v_call	cdr3_aa	cdr3_nt
TRBJ2-2	13	-	-	TRBV24-1	CATSDWDAGELFF	TGTGCCACCAGTGACTGGGATGCCGGGGAGCTGTTTTTT
TRBJ1-2	11	-	-	TRBV12-3/TRBV12-4	CASSLQVGYTF	TGTGCCAGCAGTTTACAGGTTGGCTACACCTTC
TRBJ1-2	14	-	TRBD1	TRBV7-2	CASSFDRDRNGYTF	TGTGCCAGCAGCTTCGACAGGGATCGAAATGGCTACACCTTC
TRBJ2-7	18	few	TRBD2	TRBV20-1	CSARDHLLTSGDSYEQYF	TGCAGTGCTAGAGATCACCTCCTGACTAGCGGGGACTCCTACGAGCAGTACTTC
TRBJ2-7	11	-	-	TRBV29-1	CSVVDRYEQYF	TGCAGTGTTGTGGACAGATACGAGCAGTACTTC
TRBJ1-6	14	-	-	TRBV7-2	CASRWEGTYSPLHF	TGTGCCAGCAGATGGGAGGGGACCTATTCACCCCTCCACTTT
TRBJ1-2	16	few	-	TRBV27	CASSPLTSSWGYGYTF	TGTGCCAGCAGTCCATTAACTAGTTCCTGGGGGTATGGCTACACCTTC
TRBJ1-2	16	once	TRBD1	TRBV6-5	CASSYGRGASNYGYTF	TGTGCCAGCAGTTACGGCAGGGGGGCTTCTAACTATGGCTACACCTTC
TRBJ2-2	17	-	TRBD1	TRBV6-2/TRBV6-3	CASRYYTGTERAGELFF	TGTGCCAGCAGATACTATACCGGGACAGAGCGCGCCGGGGAGCTGTTTTTT
TRBJ2-7	11	-	-	TRBV20-1	CSAPRGYEQYF	TGCAGTGCCCCCAGGGGCTACGAGCAGTACTTC
TRBJ1-2	15	-	TRBD1	TRBV12-3/TRBV12-4	CASTPQGASNYGYTF	TGTGCCAGCACCCCACAGGGGGCGTCTAACTATGGCTACACCTTC
TRBJ2-5	13	-	-	TRBV12-3/TRBV12-4	CASSPENFETQYF	TGTGCCAGCAGTCCGGAGAATTTTGAGACCCAGTACTTC
TRBJ2-1	13	-	-	TRBV6-5	CASSSDQGNEQFF	TGTGCCAGCAGCTCCGATCAGGGAAATGAGCAGTTCTTC
TRBJ2-1	13	-	-	TRBV25-1	CASSTRGSNEQFF	TGTGCCAGCAGTACCCGAGGCAGCAATGAGCAGTTCTTC
TRBJ2-1	14	-	TRBD1	TRBV7-9	CASSPQQGWNEQFF	TGTGCCAGCAGCCCTCAACAGGGGTGGAATGAGCAGTTCTTC
TRBJ2-7	14	once	-	TRBV15	CATSRGAYSYEQYF	TGTGCCACCAGCAGAGGGGCGTACTCCTACGAGCAGTACTTC
TRBJ2-7	14	-	TRBD2	TRBV6-6	CASELREGRNEQYF	TGTGCCAGCGAGTTACGGGAGGGCCGAAACGAGCAGTACTTC
TRBJ2-7	16	-	-	TRBV11-2	CASSFYITMDSYEQYF	TGTGCCAGCAGCTTTTATATAACTATGGACTCCTACGAGCAGTACTTC